This TCR beta chain was identified during a study of PD-L1 blockade in urothelial cancer (dated by TCRdb to 2016 to 2017). For context, the study as a whole: Therapy was started in the mid-2010s for all patients, and atezolizumab 1,200 mg was administered intravenously every 3 weeks. Durable clinical benefit was defined as a progression-free survival longer than 6 months, and TCR features were additionally tested against progression-free survival and overall survival. Whole exome sequencing and RNA sequencing of pretreatment tumors were performed alongside TCR sequencing in the same patients. Pretreatment tumor samples and matched peripheral blood, collected serially before and after atezolizumab treatment, underwent TCR sequencing. About nine tenths of the roughly 30 patients were males with bladder-origin urothelial cancer, and 18 of 29 reported a prior smoking history. The study, an exploratory multi-omic analysis, examined somatic, immune and clinical correlates of response to PD-L1 blockade with atezolizumab in urothelial cancer. Patients had an ECOG performance status of 0 or 1 and had received between 0 and 3 prior chemotherapy regimens. Under 30 patients had pretreatment blood TCR-seq, some 25 had at least one posttreatment blood collection, and some 25 had tumor TCR-seq. A median of about 140,000 T cells and some 90,000 unique TCRs was obtained from blood samples, and a median clonality of approximately 0.077 was observed. Durable clinical benefit was achieved by nine patients but not by the remaining 20. Blood samples were analyzed 3 weeks after the start of treatment (second dose) and 6 weeks after the start of treatment.

Inclusive of the bounding cysteine and phenylalanine, the CDR3 is 13 residues long. Kept here is only the CDR3 DNA, which spans 39 bases and is read in frame from base 1. The V end gives up 7 bases and the J end 3 bases, leaving 4 bases in the junction not matched to a gene. The germline V gene yields SNHLY for CDR1 and FYNNEI for CDR2. Results the study describes overall, beyond this receptor: Improved progression-free and overall survival was found to be associated with pretreatment peripheral blood TCR clonality below the median. Patients with durable benefit showed greater expansion of tumor-associated TCR clones in peripheral blood 3 weeks after starting treatment (n ≈ 20, p = 0.022). Because the sample size was small (n ≈ 27) and many exploratory analyses were performed, the results are intended to be hypothesis-generating.

To estimate absolute template abundance from read counts, synthetic TCR analog templates were spiked into each PCR. TCRbeta CDR3 regions were amplified from genomic DNA with bias-controlled V and J gene primers using the immunoSEQ assay. Sequencing of rearranged TCRbeta segments was performed at approximately 20X coverage. The source study handled its data this way. Sequencing errors were corrected by clustering, and CDR3s were annotated against IMGT so that V, D and J genes could be assigned. Out-of-frame and stop-codon sequences were excluded, and only productive TCRbeta rearrangements were used in downstream analyses. Clonality was calculated as one minus the Shannon entropy normalized by the log of the number of unique productive sequences. Clones differing between time points or between blood and tumor were identified by Fisher's exact test with Benjamini-Hochberg correction at adjusted p below 0.01. In its TCRdb copy, this immuneACCESS table keeps in-frame sequences only and misses some clones. Where compared with another copy, unresolved V genes explain less than half of these, and the others have no known cause. From that table come the V and J calls and clone size; the DNA was used to work out D and trimming. The table for this sample lists approximately 86,000 clones; around 85% of them were counted only once. The ten largest clones represent about 6.7% of the sample.

The label giving this sample's time point can be read as: pretreatment peripheral blood. The cohort comprised around 30 patients with locally advanced or metastatic urothelial carcinoma treated at Memorial Sloan Kettering on a trial protocol. Peripheral blood mononuclear cells were collected from each patient pretreatment and during treatment, giving between 1 and 8 total time points per patient. The Qiagen DNeasy Blood extraction kit was used to purify genomic DNA from total PBMCs and tumor samples. PBMCs were collected pretreatment and during treatment and were isolated and stored as previously described. For this clone: The antigen it binds to is not known. Base-call qualities are not available, and no considerably larger clone is one nucleotide away.

Sequencing used PBMCs, obtained around atezolizumab (anti-PD-L1) treatment. The rearranged segments are TRBV2 and TRBJ2-3; 7 central nucleotides agree with TRBD2. The receptor's source is a man aged 35 to 55 with urothelial cancer. The nucleotide sequence reads TGTGCCAGCATCCGGGAGGTGACAGATACGCAGTATTTT. It is translated as CASIREVTDTQYF.